The 19 T cell receptor beta chains listed next were all sequenced from one sample in a study of T cells in localized non-small cell lung cancer. The assay was immunoSEQ multiplex PCR, and TCRdb's table has in-frame clones only and misses some. The sample lists approximately 1,200 clones; roughly 22% were seen once. Sample: normal lung tissue next to the tumor, taken before any cancer treatment. All receptors derive from a man between 40 and 70 years old with stage III squamous cell lung carcinoma.

This rearrangement joins TRBV7-1 to TRBJ2-3; D uncertain. TRBV7-1 is treated as an ORF (open reading frame) with a function not yet certain. The CDR3 extends over 13 amino acids. Trimming pared 4 bases from V and 0 bases from J, leaving 5 bases between. The CDR3 is CASSLDSTDTQYF. The CDR3 DNA reads as TGTGCCAGCAGCTTAGATAGCACAGATACGCAGTATTTT.

Only a few counts were recorded for this clone. The J gene is TRBJ2-7, the V gene TRBV1; TRBD2, as called in the table, went unchecked against the DNA. TRBV1 is a recognized pseudogene. This CDR3 has 14 amino acids. This chain's CDR3 is CASSQDPGSYEQYF. The CDR3, as DNA: TGCGCCAGCAGCCAAGATCCCGGCTCCTACGAGCAGTACTTC.

Only a few counts were recorded for this clone. The rearrangement links TRBV6-8 to TRBJ2-5, with D maybe TRBD1 (6 bases). Germline V gene lookup returns CDR1 MNHGY and CDR2 SAAAGT. Trimming stripped 6 bases from V and 5 bases from J, with 16 bases between. CDR3 length: 14 residues. CDR3 amino acids: CASSPRGTTETQYF. The CDR3 DNA sequence: TGTGCCAGCAGCCCCAGGGGAACCACGGAGACCCAGTACTTC.

The chain has TRBV18 and TRBJ2-5, with a weak D call TRBD2 (5 bases). This CDR3 contains 15 residues. V lost 2 bases to trimming and J lost 3 bases, with 13 bases between them. CDR1 is KGHSH and CDR2 is LQKENI in the germline V gene. CDR3 sequence reads: CASSPLVTGEETQYF. In nucleotides, the CDR3 is TGTGCCAGCTCACCATTAGTAACCGGGGAAGAGACCCAGTACTTC.

The chain combines TRBV28 with TRBJ2-5; D is unresolved. The CDR3 has 17 residues. Per the germline V gene, CDR1 is MDHEN and CDR2 is SYDVKM. Trimming removed 2 bases at V and 3 bases at J, with 19 bases between. CDR3 amino acids: CASSLRWISSQKETQYF. The CDR3 nucleotides read TGTGCCAGCAGTTTAAGGTGGATTAGTAGCCAAAAAGAGACCCAGTACTTC.

This clone was detected a few times. The V and J genes are TRBV11-3 and TRBJ1-2; 8 positions match TRBD1. From germline, CDR1 is SGHNT and CDR2 YENEEA. The CDR3 contains 14 residues. Trimming took 2 bases from V and 8 from J; bases not matched to a gene: 7. DNA for the CDR3: TGTGCCAGCAGCTTAACTGGACAGGGTGAAGGCTACACCTTC. Protein product: CASSLTGQGEGYTF.

By share, this clone counts as medium-sized. The chain is built from TRBV11-3 and TRBJ1-6; D is perhaps TRBD1 (5 bases). CDR3 length equals 17 residues. The germline V gene has CDR1 SGHNT and CDR2 YENEEA. V was shortened by 0 bases and J by 8 bases, with 17 bases between the two germline ends. As DNA, the CDR3 is TGTGCCAGCAGCTTAGATGGGGGTCCCCTGCCTTATTCACCCCTCCACTTT. This gives the protein CASSLDGGPLPYSPLHF.

This clone turned up a few times. The J gene is TRBJ2-7, the V gene TRBV11-3; TRBD1 might be the D (6 bases). Germline V gene data show CDR1 as SGHNT and CDR2 as YENEEA. The CDR3 spans 14 residues. V was shortened by 6 bases and J by 3 bases, with 15 bases between the two germline ends. The CDR3 DNA reads as TGTGCCAGCAGACTTACAGGGCTATACTACGAGCAGTACTTC. Its translation: CASRLTGLYYEQYF.

The chain links TRBV16 to TRBJ1-3; D gene ambiguous. The V and J ends lost 4 bases and 1 base respectively, with 5 bases between them. Germline CDR1 and CDR2: KGHSY and FQNENV. This CDR3 comprises 13 residues. CDR3 coding DNA: TGTGCCAGCAGCCGCAGTTCTGGAAACACCATATATTTT. This translates into CASSRSSGNTIYF.

The chain uses TRBV9 and TRBJ1-2; D remains unclear. Germline V CDR1 and CDR2: SGDLS, YYNGEE. The V end was cut by 5 bases, the J end by 3 bases, with 11 bases between. The CDR3 contains 13 residues. CDR3: CASRTDRYYGYTF. The CDR3 DNA is TGTGCCAGCAGGACCGACCGCTACTATGGCTACACCTTC.

This clone counts as large (0.1 to 1%). The rearrangement uses TRBV6-8 and TRBJ2-5, with unresolved D. Germline CDR1 MNHGY, CDR2 SAAAGT. V lost 6 bases, J lost 1 base, and 12 bases lay in between. CDR3 length: 14 amino acids. CDR3 DNA: TGTGCCAGCAGCACCGGTCCTCCCCAAGAGACCCAGTACTTC. Residues: CASSTGPPQETQYF.

CDR3 loop: CASSHIDGQGLPDTQYF. The CDR3 nucleotides are TGCGCCAGCAGTCACATCGACGGACAGGGGTTACCAGATACGCAGTATTTT. The chain joins TRBV23-1 to TRBJ2-3, with TRBD1 matching 9 bases. TRBV23-1 is treated as an ORF (open reading frame) with a function not yet certain. V lost 3 bases and J lost 4; bases outside the gene matches: 11. There are 17 residues in the CDR3.

This clone was observed a few times. Written as DNA, the CDR3 is TGTGCCAGCAGTTACTCGATGTCTAGCGGGGCAGAGACCCAGTACTTC. Its translation is CASSYSMSSGAETQYF. The rearrangement uses TRBV6-8 and TRBJ2-5; 9 bases match TRBD2. J gave up 4 bases and V 0 bases, and 6 bases lay outside the gene matches. The CDR3 covers 16 residues. Germline assignment: CDR1 MNHGY and CDR2 SAAAGT.

The rearrangement joins TRBV14 to TRBJ2-5; the D gene could be TRBD1 or TRBD2 (5 bases each). The CDR3 covers 14 residues. Germline loops: CDR1 SGHDN, CDR2 FVKESK. Trimming took 4 bases from V and 0 from J, leaving 9 bases between them. CDR3 protein: CASSPRDHQETQYF. In nucleotides, the CDR3 is TGTGCCAGCAGCCCCCGGGACCACCAAGAGACCCAGTACTTC.

By sample fraction, this clone is medium-sized. The chain links TRBV6-8 to TRBJ2-1; either TRBD1 or TRBD2 may supply D (6 bases each). The germline V gene encodes CDR1 MNHGY and CDR2 SAAAGT. There are 15 residues in the CDR3. V lost 5 bases and J 5 bases, leaving 16 bases between the germline ends. CDR3: CASSIHGGSNNEQFF. CDR3 in DNA: TGTGCCAGCAGTATACACGGGGGCAGCAACAATGAGCAGTTCTTC.

Within the sample, this clone is medium-sized. This chain uses TRBV11-3 with TRBJ1-2, with 9 positions matching TRBD1. The CDR3 loop spans 15 amino acids. The trim removed 0 bases at V and 5 bases at J, leaving 4 bases unmatched. In germline, CDR1 is SGHNT, CDR2 YENEEA. The DNA for the CDR3 is TGTGCCAGCAGCTTAGATTTGACAGGGGGTTATGGCTACACCTTC. Its translation: CASSLDLTGGYGYTF.

This clone rates as large. V usage is TRBV29-1 and J usage is TRBJ2-2; D is ambiguous. Trimming took off 3 bases at V and 0 bases at J, with 8 bases between the two ends. The CDR3 sequence is 14 residues long. Germline values: CDR1 SQVTM, CDR2 ANQGSEA. CDR3 loop: CSVDVGSNTGELFF. The CDR3, as DNA: TGCAGCGTTGATGTGGGTTCGAACACCGGGGAGCTGTTTTTT.

This chain links TRBV9 with TRBJ2-1, with TRBD2 matching over 10 bases. J lost 5 bases, V lost 4 bases, and 6 bases had no gene match. The CDR3 loop spans 15 amino acids. Germline CDR1 reads SGDLS; CDR2 reads YYNGEE. DNA for the CDR3: TGTGCCAGCAGCTCTAGCGGGAGTGGTCACAATGAGCAGTTCTTC. Amino acids: CASSSSGSGHNEQFF.

By frequency in the sample, this clone is medium-sized. The chain employs TRBV7-2 and TRBJ2-6; D not resolved. CDR1 SGHTA and CDR2 FQGNSA come from the germline V gene. Trimming left V 5 bases short and J 2 bases short, with 4 bases between. CDR3 size: 13 residues. Here the CDR3 DNA reads TGTGCCAGCAGCCCCACTGGGGCCAACGTCCTGACTTTC. It specifies CASSPTGANVLTF.